This T cell receptor (beta chain) was captured by sequencing in a study of T cells in Graves' hyperthyroidism and ophthalmopathy. Researchers amplified the TCR beta CDR3 regions from RNA transcripts. HTBI primers were the set used in a first-round RT-PCR of the TCR CDR3. TCRdb re-called the multiplex PCR reads through MiXCR, storing one row per CDR3 protein. The data contain more than 450,000 distinct CDR3 sequences, approximately 14% of them seen just once; the ten biggest clones take up about 14%. The CDR3 covers 16 residues. V shed 5 bases and J shed 2 bases, with 16 bases lying between them. Germline CDR1 and CDR2: GTSNPN and SVGIG (reference sequence).

J is TRBJ2-6 and V is TRBV30, with a possible D match to TRBD2 (5 bases). The TCR sequence derives from a woman in her thirties or forties with Graves' hyperthyroidism. Sequencing was done on a sample of blood. CDR3 nucleotide sequence: TGTGCCTGGGGGGAGATTTCCGGGACTGGGGCCAACGTCCTGACTTTC. Protein: CAWGEISGTGANVLTF.